One sample yielded the 8 T cell receptor beta chains listed below, sequenced in a study of shared clonotypes between healthy human individuals. The protocol was immunoSEQ multiplex PCR, while the TCRdb copy is restricted to in-frame clones and leaves out a portion. This repertoire shows roughly 2,300,000 clones, around 93% found once; its top ten account for 0.37%. The material sequenced was naive CD4+ T cells from PBMCs. Subset: CD45RA+ positively selected. The receptors stem from a man younger than 35 in good health. Some clones in this sample may be carry-over from other donors' samples.

This chain joins TRBV27 and TRBJ1-5; 12 positions match TRBD1. Germline V gene data show CDR1 as MNHEY and CDR2 as SMNVEV (reference sequence). The trim removed 3 bases at V and 7 bases at J, leaving 10 bases unmatched. There are 17 residues in the CDR3. In DNA, the CDR3 is TGTGCCAGCAGTTTTTCCTGGGGACAGGGGGCGCGGCAGCCCCAGCATTTT. This codes for CASSFSWGQGARQPQHF.

This chain joins TRBV29-1 and TRBJ2-3, with 11 bases lining up with TRBD2. With V trimmed by 4 bases and J by 5 bases, 2 bases remained unmatched. The CDR3 totals 13 residues. Germline-derived CDR1 and CDR2 are SQVTM and ANQGSEA. CDR3 amino acids: CSVGGLAVDTQYF. DNA for the CDR3: TGCAGCGTTGGGGGACTAGCGGTAGATACGCAGTATTTT.

This rearrangement joins TRBV5-1 to TRBJ2-3; the D gene could be TRBD1 or TRBD2 (6 bases each). CDR3 size: 17 residues. In germline, CDR1 is SGHRS, CDR2 YFSETQ. Trimming pared 1 base from V and 2 bases from J, leaving 17 bases between. The CDR3, as DNA: TGCGCCAGCAGCTTGTTTGGGGTGGGGGGCTCCACAGATACGCAGTATTTT. Its protein product is CASSLFGVGGSTDTQYF.

The CDR3, as DNA: TGTGCCAGCACCCGAACAGGGGTGGGTTACAATGAGCAGTTCTTC. Residues: CASTRTGVGYNEQFF. The genes are TRBV28 and TRBJ2-1; the match to TRBD1 covers 7 bases. The CDR3 covers 15 residues. CDR1 is MDHEN and CDR2 is SYDVKM in the germline V gene. After removal of 7 bases from V and 4 bases from J, the junction contained 10 bases not matched to a gene. Looking up the rest from reference TRBV28 and TRBJ2-1 gives the full variable domain: DVKVTQSSRYLVKRTGEKVFLECVQDMDHENMFWYRQDPGLGLRLIYFSYDVKMKEKGDIPEGYSVSREKKERFSLILESASTNQTSMYLCASTRTGVGYNEQFFGPGTRLTVL.

This chain links TRBV28 with TRBJ2-5; D uncertain. The germline V and J ends were trimmed by 10 bases and 5 bases, with 23 bases remaining between them. Per germline, CDR1 MDHEN and CDR2 SYDVKM. The CDR3 length is 15 residues. CDR3 region: CATLDPGRIQETQYF. The CDR3 DNA reads TGTGCCACCTTGGATCCGGGCAGGATCCAGGAGACCCAGTACTTC.

J is TRBJ1-4 and V is TRBV15, with 9 nucleotides matching TRBD1. The J segment lost 8 bases and the V segment lost 4 bases, leaving 5 bases of the junction unmatched. CDR3 length: 14 residues. Germline V gene data show CDR1 as LNHNV and CDR2 as YYDKDF (reference sequence). The CDR3 region has the DNA TGTGCCACCAGCATCCGACAGGGGGTCGAAAAACTGTTTTTT. It codes for CATSIRQGVEKLFF.

This clone has just one count. CDR3 DNA: TGTGCCAGCTCACGCGACTTACGGGACAGTAACTATGGCTACACCTTC. Translated: CASSRDLRDSNYGYTF. The V call is TRBV18, the J call TRBJ1-2, with 7 bases aligning to TRBD1. Germline V lookup: CDR1 KGHSH, CDR2 LQKENI. The V segment lost 4 bases and the J segment 1 base; nucleotides outside the gene matches: 9. There are 16 residues in the CDR3.

The rearrangement joins TRBV6-5 to TRBJ1-1, with 11 bases matching TRBD1. Germline CDR1 is MNHEY and CDR2 is SVGAGI. This CDR3 has 12 residues. V was clipped by 5 bases and J by 12 bases; unmatched bases: 5. Written as DNA, the CDR3 is TGTGCCAGCAGTAGCAGGGACAGGGGGTCTTTCTTT. Translating it yields CASSSRDRGSFF.